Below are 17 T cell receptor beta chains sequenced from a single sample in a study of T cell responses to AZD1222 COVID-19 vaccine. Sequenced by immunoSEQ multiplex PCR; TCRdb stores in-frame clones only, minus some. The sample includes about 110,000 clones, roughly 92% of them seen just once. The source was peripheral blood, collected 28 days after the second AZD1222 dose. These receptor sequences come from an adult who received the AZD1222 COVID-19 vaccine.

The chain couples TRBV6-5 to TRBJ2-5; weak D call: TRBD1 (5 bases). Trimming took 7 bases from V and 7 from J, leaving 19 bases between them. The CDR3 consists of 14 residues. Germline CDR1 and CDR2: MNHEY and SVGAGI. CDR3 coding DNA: TGTGCCAGCACCCCATGGGGCGGCTTGGGGACCCAGTACTTC. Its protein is CASTPWGGLGTQYF.

CDR3 sequence: CASSLTPTRRYNEQFF. The CDR3 DNA follows: TGTGCCAGCAGCTTAACGCCGACCCGGCGGTACAATGAGCAGTTCTTC. V is TRBV7-8 and J is TRBJ2-1; D remains unclear. The V end lost 2 bases, the J end lost 4 bases, and 15 bases lay between the germline ends. The CDR3 spans 16 residues. Per germline, CDR1 SGHVS and CDR2 FQNEAQ.

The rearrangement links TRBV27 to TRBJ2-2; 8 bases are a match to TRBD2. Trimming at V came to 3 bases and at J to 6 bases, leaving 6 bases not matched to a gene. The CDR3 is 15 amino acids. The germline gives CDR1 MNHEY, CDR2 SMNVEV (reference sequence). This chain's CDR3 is CASSFDSGESGELFF. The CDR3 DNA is TGTGCCAGCAGTTTTGATAGCGGGGAATCCGGGGAGCTGTTTTTT.

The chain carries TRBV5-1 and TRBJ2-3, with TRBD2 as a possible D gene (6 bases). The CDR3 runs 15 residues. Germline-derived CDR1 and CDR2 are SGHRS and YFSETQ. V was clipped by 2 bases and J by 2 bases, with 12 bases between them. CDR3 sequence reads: CASSFGTSPTDTQYF. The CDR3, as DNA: TGCGCCAGCAGCTTCGGGACTTCACCCACAGATACGCAGTATTTT. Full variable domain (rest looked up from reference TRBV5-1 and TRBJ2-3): KAGVTQTPRYLIKTRGQQVTLSCSPISGHRSVSWYQQTPGQGLQFLFEYFSETQRNKGNFPGRFSGRQFSNSRSEMNVSTLELGDSALYLCASSFGTSPTDTQYFGPGTRLTVL.

The CDR3 sequence is CASSLWGVQFF. The CDR3 DNA reads as TGTGCCAGCAGCTTATGGGGGGTGCAGTTCTTC. The gene calls are TRBV7-9 and TRBJ2-1, with a possible D match to TRBD2 (6 bases). V lost 2 bases and J lost 12, with 8 bases in between. The CDR3 sequence is 11 residues long. From germline, CDR1 is SEHNR and CDR2 FQNEAQ (reference sequence).

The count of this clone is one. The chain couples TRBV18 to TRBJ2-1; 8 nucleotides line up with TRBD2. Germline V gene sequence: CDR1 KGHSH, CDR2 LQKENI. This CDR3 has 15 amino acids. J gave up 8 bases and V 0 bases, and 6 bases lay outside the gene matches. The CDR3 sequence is CASSPPSGGMDEQFF. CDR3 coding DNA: TGTGCCAGCTCACCACCGAGCGGGGGAATGGATGAGCAGTTCTTC.

For the CDR3, the DNA is TGCGCCAGCAGCCAAGATATGACAGGGGGGGGAGGACGGGCCTTGGAGACCCAGTACTTC. It codes for CASSQDMTGGGGRALETQYF. The chain couples TRBV4-1 to TRBJ2-5, with 9 bases aligning to TRBD1. The trim removed 0 bases at V and 5 bases at J, leaving 19 bases unmatched. Germline CDR1 and CDR2: MGHRA and YSYEKL. The length of the CDR3 is 20 residues.

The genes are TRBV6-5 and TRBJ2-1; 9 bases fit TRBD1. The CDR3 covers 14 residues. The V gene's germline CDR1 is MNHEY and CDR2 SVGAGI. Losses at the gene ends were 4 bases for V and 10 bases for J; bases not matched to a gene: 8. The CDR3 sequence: CASSSGTGYEEQFF. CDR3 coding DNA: TGTGCCAGCAGTTCCGGGACAGGGTATGAGGAGCAGTTCTTC.

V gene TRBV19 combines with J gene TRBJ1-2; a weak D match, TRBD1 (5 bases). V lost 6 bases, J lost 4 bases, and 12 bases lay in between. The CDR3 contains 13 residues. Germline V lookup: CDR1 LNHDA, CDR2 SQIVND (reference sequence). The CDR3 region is CASSLTETYGYTF. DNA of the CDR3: TGTGCCAGTAGCCTGACAGAGACCTATGGCTACACCTTC.

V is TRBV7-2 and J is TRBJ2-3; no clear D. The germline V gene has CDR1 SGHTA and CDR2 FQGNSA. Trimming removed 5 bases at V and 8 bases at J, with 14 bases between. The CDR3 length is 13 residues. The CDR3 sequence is CASSRGQALTQYF. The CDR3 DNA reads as TGTGCCAGCAGCCGTGGTCAGGCGCTTACGCAGTATTTT.

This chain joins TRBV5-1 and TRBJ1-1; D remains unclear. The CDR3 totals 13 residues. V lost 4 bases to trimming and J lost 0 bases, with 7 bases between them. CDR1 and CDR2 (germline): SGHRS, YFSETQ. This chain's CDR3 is CASSNFMNTEAFF. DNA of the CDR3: TGCGCCAGCAGCAACTTTATGAACACTGAAGCTTTCTTT.

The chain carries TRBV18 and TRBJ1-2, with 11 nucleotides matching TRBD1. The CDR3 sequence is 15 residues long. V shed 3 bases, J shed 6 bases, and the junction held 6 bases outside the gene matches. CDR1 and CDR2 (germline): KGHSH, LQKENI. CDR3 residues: CASSPAGQGANGYTF. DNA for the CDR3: TGTGCCAGCTCACCGGCAGGACAGGGGGCCAATGGCTACACCTTC.

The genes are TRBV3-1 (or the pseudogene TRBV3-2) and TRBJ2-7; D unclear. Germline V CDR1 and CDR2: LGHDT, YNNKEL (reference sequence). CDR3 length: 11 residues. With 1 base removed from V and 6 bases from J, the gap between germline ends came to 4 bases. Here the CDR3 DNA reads TGTGCCAGCAGCCAAGCCACCGAGCAGTACTTC. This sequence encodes CASSQATEQYF.

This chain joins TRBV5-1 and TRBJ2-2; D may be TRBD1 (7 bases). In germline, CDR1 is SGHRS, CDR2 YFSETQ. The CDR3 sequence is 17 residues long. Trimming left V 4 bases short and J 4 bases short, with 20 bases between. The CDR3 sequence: CASSTTGTQSGTGELFF. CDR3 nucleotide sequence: TGCGCCAGCAGCACGACAGGGACTCAGAGTGGCACCGGGGAGCTGTTTTTT.

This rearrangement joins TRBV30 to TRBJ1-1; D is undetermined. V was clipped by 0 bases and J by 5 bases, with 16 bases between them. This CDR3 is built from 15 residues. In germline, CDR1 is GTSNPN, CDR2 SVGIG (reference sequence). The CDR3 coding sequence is TGTGCCTGGAGTGTACGCTCTGGGTGGGTAACTGAAGCTTTCTTT. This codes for CAWSVRSGWVTEAFF.

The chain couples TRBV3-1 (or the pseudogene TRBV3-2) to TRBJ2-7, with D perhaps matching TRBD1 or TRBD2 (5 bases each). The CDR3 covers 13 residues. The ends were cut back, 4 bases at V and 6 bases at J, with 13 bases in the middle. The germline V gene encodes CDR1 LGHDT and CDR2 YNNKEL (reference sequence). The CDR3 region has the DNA TGTGCCAGCAGCCCGTCCCGGGACGGCGAGCAGTACTTC. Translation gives CASSPSRDGEQYF.

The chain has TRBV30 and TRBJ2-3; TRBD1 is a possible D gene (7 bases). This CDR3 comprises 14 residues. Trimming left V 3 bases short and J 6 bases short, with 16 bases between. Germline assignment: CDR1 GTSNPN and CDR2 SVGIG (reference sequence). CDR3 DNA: TGTGCCTGGAGAATGCAGGGGGGATGGGATACGCAGTATTTT. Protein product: CAWRMQGGWDTQYF.